This TCR beta chain is from a study of T cells after yellow fever vaccination. The study, taken as a whole, reports: Boosting was followed by the reappearance of most primary-vaccination clones (about 97% CD4, around 90% CD8).

UMIs were added to TCR cDNA along with a universal primer site when it was made by 5'RACE template switching. MiXCR, run by TCRdb on the 5' RACE reads, gives a single entry per CDR3 protein. The data show 620,000 or so distinct CDR3 sequences, around 17% seen once. This CDR3 region has 14 residues. V was pared by 3 bases and J by 5 bases, with 11 bases between. Germline V gives CDR1 SGHKS, CDR2 YYEKEE (reference sequence). This clonotype was seen a handful of times. What it binds is unknown. Here the sequenced sample was PBMCs, taken 4 to 6 days after the first yellow fever vaccination. The origin of this receptor is a man aged 18 to 30 who received the YFV17D yellow fever vaccine. The chain carries TRBV5-5 and TRBJ2-2; D perhaps matches TRBD1 (6 bases). The CDR3 loop is CASSWDIDTGELFF. The CDR3 DNA is TGTGCCAGCAGCTGGGACATAGATACCGGGGAGCTGTTTTTT.